This paragraph reports one T cell receptor beta chain. Its antigen is unknown. RNA transcripts were the template for amplifying TCR beta CDR3 regions. TCR CDR3 regions were first amplified by RT-PCR with HTBI primers. TCRdb independently ran MiXCR on the multiplex PCR reads; one entry per CDR3 protein. The sample holds under 350,000 distinct CDR3 sequences, around a sixth seen once. The V and J ends lost 4 bases and 0 bases respectively, with 13 bases between them. Germline V gene lookup returns CDR1 SEHNR and CDR2 FQNEAQ (reference sequence). This CDR3 has 16 residues. The sample comes from a study of T cells in Graves' hyperthyroidism and ophthalmopathy. Findings and limits, study-wide: Most expanded thyroid clonotypes above 0.001 also appeared in blood. Separating ophthalmopathy from stable hyperthyroidism was achieved by a 13 V-J model.

The study defined stable Graves' hyperthyroidism as no ophthalmopathy progression within 18 months. The TCR was taken from a woman in her forties or fifties with Graves' hyperthyroidism. This chain links TRBV7-9 with TRBJ1-3, with a weak D call TRBD1 (6 bases). Material: blood. This CDR3 reads CASSSPPGHSGNTIYF. The CDR3 DNA is TGTGCCAGCAGCTCCCCCCCGGGACACTCTGGAAACACCATATATTTT.